Below, one TCR beta chain is given with its context. Its antigen is unidentified. CDR3 size: 14 residues. The germline V gene has CDR1 MGHRA and CDR2 YSYEKL. Trimming took off 1 base at V and 5 bases at J, with 11 bases between the two ends. The sample originates from a study of T cell responses to AZD1222 COVID-19 vaccine. Sequencing was performed with immunoSEQ multiplex PCR; in TCRdb, only in-frame clones are kept and a portion is missing. The repertoire consists of tens of thousands of clones, with approximately 80% occurring once and the leading ten covering approximately 22%. General study results and limits: Every sample of the repertoires postdated the peak T cell response.

The sample was peripheral blood, taken on day 0 of MenACWY control vaccination. This TCR was sampled from an adult in good health. This rearrangement joins TRBV4-1 to TRBJ2-5; no definite D call. CDR3 DNA sequence: TGCGCCAGCAGCCAAGCGGACGGGCCGGAGACCCAGTACTTC. This encodes CASSQADGPETQYF.